A selection of T cell receptor beta chains follows, all from one sample in a study of blood T cell repertoires in COVID-19. Here immunoSEQ multiplex PCR was the method, and the copy in TCRdb shows in-frame clones only, minus some. The sample lists around 360,000 clones, around 87% seen once, with over 9.5% in the top ten. Sequenced: peripheral blood. These receptors all stem from a young woman with COVID-19, enrolled during active disease. The conserved cysteine and the conserved F or W are not part of the CDR3 here. D genes are given only for firm matches.

v_gene: TRBV5-4
len: 14
d_gene: TRBD1
CDR3aa: ASSLTKTGANYGYT

v_gene: TRBV9
len: 13
d_gene: TRBD1
CDR3aa: ASSSGTGVGNTIY

v_gene: TRBV5-1
len: 13
d_gene: .
CDR3aa: ASSRGNSYTDTQY

v_gene: TRBV6-5
len: 14
d_gene: TRBD1
CDR3aa: ASSYGQGARNSPLH

v_gene: TRBV24-1
len: 14
d_gene: TRBD1
CDR3aa: ATSDSSTGGGTEAF

v_gene: TRBV6-5
len: 13
d_gene: .
CDR3aa: ASSPLSGSPYEQY

v_gene: TRBV28
len: 11
d_gene: .
CDR3aa: ASRGGQYYGYT

v_gene: TRBV5-4
len: 9
d_gene: .
CDR3aa: ASSQAGGYT

v_gene: TRBV6-5
len: 13
d_gene: .
CDR3aa: ASRPTQGRDSPLH

v_gene: TRBV7-6
len: 13
d_gene: .
CDR3aa: ASSITDSSNEKLF

v_gene: TRBV6-4
len: 12
d_gene: TRBD1
CDR3aa: AIVTRDRGYEQY

v_gene: TRBV28
len: 15
d_gene: .
CDR3aa: ASSLARAGAQNTEAF

v_gene: TRBV6-1
len: 12
d_gene: .
CDR3aa: ASSERAGYNEQF

v_gene: TRBV6-5
len: 14
d_gene: TRBD2
CDR3aa: ASSYSGTSVNNEQF

v_gene: TRBV19
len: 13
d_gene: TRBD1
CDR3aa: ASSRGGQGWQPQH

v_gene: TRBV11-3
len: 11
d_gene: .
CDR3aa: ASSLTGNTEAF

v_gene: TRBV2
len: 10
d_gene: .
CDR3aa: ASSETGYGYT

v_gene: TRBV19
len: 11
d_gene: TRBD1
CDR3aa: ASSRDRKDEQY

v_gene: TRBV29-1
len: 11
d_gene: .
CDR3aa: SVEGSTPYEQY

v_gene: TRBV28
len: 14
d_gene: .
CDR3aa: ASSLSGAGLQDTQY

v_gene: TRBV30
len: 10
d_gene: .
CDR3aa: AGGAGPGEQY

v_gene: TRBV25-1
len: 11
d_gene: .
CDR3aa: ASKKRAGNTIY

v_gene: TRBV2
len: 9
d_gene: .
CDR3aa: ASSEVKTQY

v_gene: TRBV18
len: 15
d_gene: TRBD1
CDR3aa: ASSPPSQGALAGELF

v_gene: TRBV7-3
len: 10
d_gene: .
CDR3aa: ASSLQGETQY

v_gene: TRBV5-1
len: 11
d_gene: .
CDR3aa: ACRASSTDTQY

v_gene: TRBV7-2
len: 12
d_gene: .
CDR3aa: ASSSPGLTYEQY

v_gene: TRBV2
len: 12
d_gene: .
CDR3aa: ASSEARSGNTIY

v_gene: TRBV28
len: 14
d_gene: .
CDR3aa: ASSFPPPRRHNEQF

v_gene: TRBV6-2/TRBV6-3
len: 13
d_gene: .
CDR3aa: ASSSTSWRADEQY

v_gene: TRBV2
len: 12
d_gene: TRBD1
CDR3aa: ASSVDRGNEKLF

v_gene: TRBV11-2
len: 13
d_gene: TRBD2
CDR3aa: ASSRTEGRVGEQF

v_gene: TRBV9
len: 13
d_gene: TRBD2
CDR3aa: ASSVGGRADNEQF

v_gene: TRBV27
len: 11
d_gene: .
CDR3aa: ASSFASNYGYT

v_gene: TRBV9
len: 13
d_gene: .
CDR3aa: ASSVGGSLVYGYT